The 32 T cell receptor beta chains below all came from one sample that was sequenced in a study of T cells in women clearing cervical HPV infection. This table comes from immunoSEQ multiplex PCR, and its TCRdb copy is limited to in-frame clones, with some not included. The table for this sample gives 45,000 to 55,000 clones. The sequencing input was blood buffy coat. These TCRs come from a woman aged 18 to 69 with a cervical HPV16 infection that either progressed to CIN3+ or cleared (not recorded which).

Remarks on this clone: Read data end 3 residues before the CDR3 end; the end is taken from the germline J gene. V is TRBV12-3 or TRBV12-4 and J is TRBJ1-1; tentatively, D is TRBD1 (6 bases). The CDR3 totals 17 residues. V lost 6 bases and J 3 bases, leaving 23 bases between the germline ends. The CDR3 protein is CASRGVRGYQGDTEAFF. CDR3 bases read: TGTGCCAGCAGGGGGGTCAGGGGCTATCAAGGCGACACTGAA.

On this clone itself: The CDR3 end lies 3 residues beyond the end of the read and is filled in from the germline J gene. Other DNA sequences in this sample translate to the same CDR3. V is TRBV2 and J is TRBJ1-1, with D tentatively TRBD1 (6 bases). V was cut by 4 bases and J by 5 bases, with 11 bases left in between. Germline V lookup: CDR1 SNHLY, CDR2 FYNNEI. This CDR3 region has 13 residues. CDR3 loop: CASSADRGTEAFF. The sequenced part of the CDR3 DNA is TGTGCCAGCAGTGCGGACAGAGGGACTGAA.

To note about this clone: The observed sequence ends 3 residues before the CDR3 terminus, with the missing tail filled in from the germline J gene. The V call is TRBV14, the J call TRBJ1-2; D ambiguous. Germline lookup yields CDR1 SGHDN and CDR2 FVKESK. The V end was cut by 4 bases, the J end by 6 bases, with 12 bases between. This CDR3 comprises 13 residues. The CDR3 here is CASSRAFPDGYTF. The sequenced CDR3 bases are TGTGCCAGCAGCCGAGCCTTCCCGGATGGC.

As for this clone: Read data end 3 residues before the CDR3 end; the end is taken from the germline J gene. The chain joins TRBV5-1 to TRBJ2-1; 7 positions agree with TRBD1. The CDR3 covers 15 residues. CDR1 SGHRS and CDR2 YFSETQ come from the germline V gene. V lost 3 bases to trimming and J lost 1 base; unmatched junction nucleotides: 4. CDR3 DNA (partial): TGCGCCAGCAGCTCATCAGGGGGTTCCTACAATGAG. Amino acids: CASSSSGGSYNE. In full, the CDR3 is CASSSSGGSYNEQFF.

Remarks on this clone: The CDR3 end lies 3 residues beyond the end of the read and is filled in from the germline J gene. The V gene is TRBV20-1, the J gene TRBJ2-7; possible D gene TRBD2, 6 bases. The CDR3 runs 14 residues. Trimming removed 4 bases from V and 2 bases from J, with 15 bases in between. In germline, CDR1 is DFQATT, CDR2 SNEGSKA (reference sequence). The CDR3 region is CSAKETRGPYEQYF. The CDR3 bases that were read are TGCAGTGCTAAAGAAACGCGGGGACCCTACGAG.

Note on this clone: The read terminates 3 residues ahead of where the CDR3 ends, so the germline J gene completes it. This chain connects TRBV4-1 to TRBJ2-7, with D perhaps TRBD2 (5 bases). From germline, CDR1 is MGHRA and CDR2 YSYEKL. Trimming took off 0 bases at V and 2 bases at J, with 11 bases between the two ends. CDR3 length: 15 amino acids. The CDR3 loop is CASSQDRGSAYEQYF. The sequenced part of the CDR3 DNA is TGCGCCAGCAGCCAAGATCGGGGTTCTGCCTACGAG.

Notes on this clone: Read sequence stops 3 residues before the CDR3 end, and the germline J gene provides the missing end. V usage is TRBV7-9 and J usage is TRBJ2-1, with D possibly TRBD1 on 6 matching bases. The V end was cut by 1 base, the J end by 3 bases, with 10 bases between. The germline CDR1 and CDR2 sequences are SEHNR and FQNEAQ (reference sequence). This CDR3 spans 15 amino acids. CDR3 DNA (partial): TGTGCCAGCAGCTTAGGTCAGGGGCTCTACAATGAG. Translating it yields CASSLGQGLYNE. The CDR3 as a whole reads CASSLGQGLYNEQFF.

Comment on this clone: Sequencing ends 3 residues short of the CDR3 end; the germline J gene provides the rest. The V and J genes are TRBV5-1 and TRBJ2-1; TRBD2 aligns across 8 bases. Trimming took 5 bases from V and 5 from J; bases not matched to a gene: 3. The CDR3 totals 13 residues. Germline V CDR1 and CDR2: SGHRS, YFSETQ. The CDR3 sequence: CASRGLAHNEQFF. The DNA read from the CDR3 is TGCGCCAGCAGAGGACTAGCCCACAATGAG.

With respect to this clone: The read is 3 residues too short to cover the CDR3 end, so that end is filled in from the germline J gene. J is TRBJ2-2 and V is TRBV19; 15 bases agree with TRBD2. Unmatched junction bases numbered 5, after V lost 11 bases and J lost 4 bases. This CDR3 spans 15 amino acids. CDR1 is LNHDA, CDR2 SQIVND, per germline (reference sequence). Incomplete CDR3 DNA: TGTGCCGGTGGACTAGCGGGAGGGATCACCGGGGAG. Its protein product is CAGGLAGGITGE. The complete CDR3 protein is CAGGLAGGITGELFF.

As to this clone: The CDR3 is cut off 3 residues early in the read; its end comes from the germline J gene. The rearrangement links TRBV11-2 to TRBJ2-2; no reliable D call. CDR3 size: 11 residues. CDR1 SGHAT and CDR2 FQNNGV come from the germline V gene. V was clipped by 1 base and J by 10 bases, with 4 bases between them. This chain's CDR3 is CASSLAEELFF. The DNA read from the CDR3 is TGTGCCAGCAGCTTAGCAGAGGAG.

CDR3 amino acids: CASRLNYEQYF. The part of the CDR3 DNA that was read is TGTGCCAGCAGGCTAAACTACGAG. The chain uses TRBV28 and TRBJ2-7, with D uncertain. The read ends 3 residues before the CDR3 terminus; that terminus is restored from the germline J gene. The CDR3 is 11 residues long. V was cut by 6 bases and J by 3 bases, with 6 bases left in between. Germline V lookup: CDR1 MDHEN, CDR2 SYDVKM.

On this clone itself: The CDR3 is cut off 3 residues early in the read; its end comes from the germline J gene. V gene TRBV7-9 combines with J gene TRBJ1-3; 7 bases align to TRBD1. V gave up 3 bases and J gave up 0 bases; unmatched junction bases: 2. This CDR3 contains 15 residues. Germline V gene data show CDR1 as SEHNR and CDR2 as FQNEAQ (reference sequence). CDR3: CASSLGQLSGNTIYF. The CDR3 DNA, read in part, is TGTGCCAGCAGCTTGGGACAGCTCTCTGGAAACACC. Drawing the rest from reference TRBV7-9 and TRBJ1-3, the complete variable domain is DTGVSQNPRHKITKRGQNVTFRCDPISEHNRLYWYRQTLGQGPEFLTYFQNEAQLEKSRLLSDRFSAERPKGSFSTLEIQRTEQGDSAMYLCASSLGQLSGNTIYFGEGSWLTVV.

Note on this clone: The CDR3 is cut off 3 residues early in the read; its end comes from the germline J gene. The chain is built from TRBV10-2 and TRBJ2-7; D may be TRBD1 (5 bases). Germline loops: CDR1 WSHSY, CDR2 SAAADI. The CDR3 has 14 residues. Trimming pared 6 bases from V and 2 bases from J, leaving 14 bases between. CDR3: CASRTPQETYEQYF. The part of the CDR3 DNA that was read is TGCGCCAGCAGGACCCCACAGGAGACCTACGAG.

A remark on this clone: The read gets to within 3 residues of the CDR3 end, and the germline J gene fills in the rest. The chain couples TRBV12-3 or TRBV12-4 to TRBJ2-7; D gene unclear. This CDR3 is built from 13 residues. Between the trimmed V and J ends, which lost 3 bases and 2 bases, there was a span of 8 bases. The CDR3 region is CASSFGQTYEQYF. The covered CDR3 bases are TGTGCCAGCAGTTTTGGGCAGACCTACGAG.

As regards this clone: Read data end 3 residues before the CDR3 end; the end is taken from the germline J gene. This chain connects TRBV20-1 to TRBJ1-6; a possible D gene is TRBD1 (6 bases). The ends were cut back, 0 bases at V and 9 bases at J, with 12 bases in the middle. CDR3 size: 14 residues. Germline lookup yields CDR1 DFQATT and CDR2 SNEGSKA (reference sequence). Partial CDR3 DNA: TGCAGTGCTAGAGAGGTGGGGGCAACTTCACCC. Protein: CSAREVGATSP. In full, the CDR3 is CSAREVGATSPLHF.

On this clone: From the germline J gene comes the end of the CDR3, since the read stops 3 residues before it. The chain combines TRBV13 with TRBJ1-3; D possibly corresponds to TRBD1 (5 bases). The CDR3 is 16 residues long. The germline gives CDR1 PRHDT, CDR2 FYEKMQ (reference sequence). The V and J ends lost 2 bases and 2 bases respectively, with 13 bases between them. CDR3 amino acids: CASSLRGQGPGNTIYF. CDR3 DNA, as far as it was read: TGTGCCAGCAGCTTAAGAGGCCAGGGCCCTGGAAACACC.

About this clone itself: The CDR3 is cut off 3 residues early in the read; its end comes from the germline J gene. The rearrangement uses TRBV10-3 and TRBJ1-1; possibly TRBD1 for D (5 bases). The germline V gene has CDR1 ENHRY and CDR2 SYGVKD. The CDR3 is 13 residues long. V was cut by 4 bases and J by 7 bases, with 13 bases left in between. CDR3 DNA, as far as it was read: TGTGCCATCAGTGGTCTAGGGGATAATGAA. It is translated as CAISGLGDNE. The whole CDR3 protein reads CAISGLGDNEAFF.

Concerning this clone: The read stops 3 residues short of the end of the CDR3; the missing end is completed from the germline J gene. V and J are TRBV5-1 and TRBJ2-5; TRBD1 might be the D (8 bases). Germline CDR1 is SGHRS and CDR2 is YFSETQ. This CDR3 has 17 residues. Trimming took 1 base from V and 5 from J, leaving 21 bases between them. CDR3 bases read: TGCGCCAGCAGCTTGATAGTTCGCGGACAGGGAGGGGAGACC. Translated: CASSLIVRGQGGET. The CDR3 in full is CASSLIVRGQGGETQYF.

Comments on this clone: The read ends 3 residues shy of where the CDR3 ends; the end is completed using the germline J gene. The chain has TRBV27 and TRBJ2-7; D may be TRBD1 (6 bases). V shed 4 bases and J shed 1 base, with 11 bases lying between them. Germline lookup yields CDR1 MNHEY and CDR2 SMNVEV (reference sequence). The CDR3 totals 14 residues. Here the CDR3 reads CASSSGTYSYEQYF. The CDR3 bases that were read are TGTGCCAGCAGTTCCGGGACATATTCCTACGAG.

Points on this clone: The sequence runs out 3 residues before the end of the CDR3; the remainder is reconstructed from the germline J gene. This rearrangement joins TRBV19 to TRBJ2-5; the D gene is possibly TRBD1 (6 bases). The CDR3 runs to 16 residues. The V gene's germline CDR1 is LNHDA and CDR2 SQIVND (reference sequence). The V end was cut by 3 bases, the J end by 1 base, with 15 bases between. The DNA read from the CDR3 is TGTGCCAGTAGTATGGGGGCTAGTTTCGGCCAAGAGACC. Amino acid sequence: CASSMGASFGQET. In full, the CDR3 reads CASSMGASFGQETQYF.

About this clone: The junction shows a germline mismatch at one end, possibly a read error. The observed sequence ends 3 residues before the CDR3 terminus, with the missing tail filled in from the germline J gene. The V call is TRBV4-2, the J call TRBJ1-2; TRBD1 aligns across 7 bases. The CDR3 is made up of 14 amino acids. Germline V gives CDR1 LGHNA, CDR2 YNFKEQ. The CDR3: CASSQDRERNGYTF. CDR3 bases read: TGCGCCAGCAGCCAAGACAGGGAAAGGAATGGC.

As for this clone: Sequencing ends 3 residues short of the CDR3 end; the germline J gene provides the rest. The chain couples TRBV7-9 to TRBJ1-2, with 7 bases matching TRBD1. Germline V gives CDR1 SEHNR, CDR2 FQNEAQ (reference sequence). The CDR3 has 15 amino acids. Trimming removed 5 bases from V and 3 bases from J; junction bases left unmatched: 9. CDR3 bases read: TGTGCCAGCAGCCCCAACACACAGGGGTACTATGGC. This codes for CASSPNTQGYYG. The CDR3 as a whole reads CASSPNTQGYYGYTF.

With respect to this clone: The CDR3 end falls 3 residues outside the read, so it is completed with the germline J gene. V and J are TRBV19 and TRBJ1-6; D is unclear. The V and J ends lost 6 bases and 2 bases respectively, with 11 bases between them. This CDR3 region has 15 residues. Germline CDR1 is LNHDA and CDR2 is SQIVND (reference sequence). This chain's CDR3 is CASRAAGAYNSPLHF. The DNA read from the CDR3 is TGTGCCAGTAGGGCCGCGGGAGCCTATAATTCACCC.

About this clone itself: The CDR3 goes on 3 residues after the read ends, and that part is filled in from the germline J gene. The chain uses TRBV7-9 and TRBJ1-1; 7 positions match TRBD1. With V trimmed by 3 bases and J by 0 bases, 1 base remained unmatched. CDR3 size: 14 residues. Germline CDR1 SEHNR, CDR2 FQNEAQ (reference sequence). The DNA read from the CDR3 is TGTGCCAGCAGCTTCGGACAGGTGAACACTGAA. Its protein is CASSFGQVNTE. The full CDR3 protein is CASSFGQVNTEAFF.

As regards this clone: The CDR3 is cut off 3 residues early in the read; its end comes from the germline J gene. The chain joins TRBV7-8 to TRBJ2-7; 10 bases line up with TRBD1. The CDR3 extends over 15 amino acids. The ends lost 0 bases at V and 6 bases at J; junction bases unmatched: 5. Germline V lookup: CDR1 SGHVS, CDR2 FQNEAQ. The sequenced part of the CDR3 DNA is TGTGCCAGCAGCTTAGCCCGTGACAGGGGGCCCGAG. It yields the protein CASSLARDRGPE. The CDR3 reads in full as CASSLARDRGPEQYF.

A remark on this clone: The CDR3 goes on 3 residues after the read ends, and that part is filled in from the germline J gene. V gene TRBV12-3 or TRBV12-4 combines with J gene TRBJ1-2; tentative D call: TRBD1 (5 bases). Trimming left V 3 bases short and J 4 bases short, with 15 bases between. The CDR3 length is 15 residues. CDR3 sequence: CASSFGAGISYGYTF. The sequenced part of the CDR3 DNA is TGTGCCAGCAGTTTTGGGGCAGGCATATCCTATGGC.

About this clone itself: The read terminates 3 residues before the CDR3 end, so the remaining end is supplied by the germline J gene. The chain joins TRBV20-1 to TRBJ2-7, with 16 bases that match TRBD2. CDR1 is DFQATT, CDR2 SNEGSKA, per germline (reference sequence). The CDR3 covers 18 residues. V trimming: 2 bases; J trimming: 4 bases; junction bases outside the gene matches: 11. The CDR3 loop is CSARNPGLAGGGLYEQYF. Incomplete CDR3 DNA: TGCAGTGCTAGAAACCCGGGACTAGCGGGAGGGGGTCTGTACGAG.

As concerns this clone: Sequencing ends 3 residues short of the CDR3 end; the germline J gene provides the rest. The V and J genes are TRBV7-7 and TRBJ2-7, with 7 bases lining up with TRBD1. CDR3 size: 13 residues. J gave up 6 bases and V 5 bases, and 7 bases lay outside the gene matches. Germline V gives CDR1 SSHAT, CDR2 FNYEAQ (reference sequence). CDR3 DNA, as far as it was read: TGTGCCAGCAGCCCCGACAGGGATGGCGAG. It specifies CASSPDRDGE. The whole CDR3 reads CASSPDRDGEQYF.

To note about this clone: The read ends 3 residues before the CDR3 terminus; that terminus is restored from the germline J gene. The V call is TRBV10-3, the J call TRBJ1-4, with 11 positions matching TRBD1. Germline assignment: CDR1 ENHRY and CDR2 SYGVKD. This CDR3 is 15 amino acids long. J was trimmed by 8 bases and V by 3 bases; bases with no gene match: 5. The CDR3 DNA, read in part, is TGTGCCATCAGTGAATCGGACAGGGGGCACGAAAAA. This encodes CAISESDRGHEK. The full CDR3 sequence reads CAISESDRGHEKLFF.

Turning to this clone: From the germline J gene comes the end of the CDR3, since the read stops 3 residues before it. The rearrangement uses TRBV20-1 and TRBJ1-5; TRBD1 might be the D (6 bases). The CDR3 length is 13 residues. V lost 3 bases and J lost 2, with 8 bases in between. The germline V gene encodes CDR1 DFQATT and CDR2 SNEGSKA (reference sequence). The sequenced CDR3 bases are TGCAGTGCTAGTAACAGGGGCAATCAGCCC. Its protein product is CSASNRGNQP. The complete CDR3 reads CSASNRGNQPQHF.

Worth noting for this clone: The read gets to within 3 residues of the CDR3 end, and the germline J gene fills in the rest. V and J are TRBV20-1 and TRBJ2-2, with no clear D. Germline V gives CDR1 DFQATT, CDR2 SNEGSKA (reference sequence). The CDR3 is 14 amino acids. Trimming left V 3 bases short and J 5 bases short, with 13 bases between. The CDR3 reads CSARGIVGTGELFF. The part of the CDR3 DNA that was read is TGCAGTGCTAGGGGCATAGTTGGTACCGGGGAG.

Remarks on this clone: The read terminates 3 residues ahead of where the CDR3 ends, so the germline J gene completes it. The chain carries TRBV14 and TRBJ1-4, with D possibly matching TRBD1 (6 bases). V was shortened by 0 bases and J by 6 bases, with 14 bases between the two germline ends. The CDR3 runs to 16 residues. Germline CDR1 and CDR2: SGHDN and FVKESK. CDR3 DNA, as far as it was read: TGTGCCAGCAGCCAAGATCTTGGGGGGGGCCATGAAAAA. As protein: CASSQDLGGGHEK. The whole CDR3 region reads CASSQDLGGGHEKLFF.